This is a list of T cell receptor beta chains from one sample in a study of identical twins. Each CDR3 protein gets one entry after TCRdb re-called the 5' RACE reads with MiXCR. The profile shows about 530,000 distinct CDR3 sequences, 20% to 25% of them singletons. The data were also submitted as part of a second study, on yellow fever vaccine responses in identical twins.

Sequencing input: CD4+ T cells sorted from blood. The receptors stem from a woman younger than 30 in good health. Both conserved end residues are part of each CDR3. The D gene is left open where the match is weak. Rows may omit the clone size; those that give it use once, few, many or a size class.

NA,TRBV14,NA,TRBJ2-3,CASSQVAGGSGTQYF,TGTGCCAGCAGCCAAGTAGCCGGGGGCTCGGGTACGCAGTATTTT
TRBD1,TRBV19,few,TRBJ2-2,CASSMLQGRVELFF,TGTGCCAGTAGTATGTTACAGGGGCGAGTGGAGCTGTTTTTT
NA,TRBV27,NA,TRBJ2-3,CASSLLGGQFDTQYF,TGTGCCAGCAGTTTATTGGGGGGGCAGTTTGATACGCAGTATTTT
TRBD2,TRBV6-6,few,TRBJ2-1,CASNRGGFNEQFF,TGTGCCAGCAACCGGGGGGGGTTTAATGAGCAGTTCTTC
TRBD2,TRBV14,few,TRBJ2-6,CATTVASGSRRGANVLTF,TGTGCCACCACAGTCGCTAGCGGGAGTCGACGTGGGGCCAACGTCCTGACTTTC
NA,TRBV28,NA,TRBJ2-1,CASSLSGVGYNEQFF,TGTGCCAGCAGTTTATCTGGGGTCGGCTACAATGAGCAGTTCTTC
TRBD2,TRBV5-5,many,TRBJ2-7,CASSLHGTSGNYEQYF,TGTGCCAGCAGCTTGCACGGGACTAGCGGGAATTACGAGCAGTACTTC
NA,TRBV4-1,few,TRBJ2-3,CASSQESPDTQYF,TGCGCCAGCAGCCAAGAATCACCAGATACGCAGTATTTT
NA,TRBV12-3/TRBV12-4,NA,TRBJ2-4,CASTRDTGLAKNIQYF,TGTGCCAGCACCAGAGACACGGGGCTAGCCAAAAACATTCAGTACTTC
NA,TRBV4-1,NA,TRBJ2-5,CASGRLPVGETQYF,TGCGCCAGCGGCCGTCTACCGGTGGGGGAGACCCAGTACTTC
TRBD2,TRBV29-1,few,TRBJ2-7,CSVDVAGGPNEQYF,TGCAGCGTTGATGTAGCGGGAGGGCCCAACGAGCAGTACTTC
NA,TRBV5-1,few,TRBJ2-3,CASSLSQLGDTDTQYF,TGCGCCAGCAGCTTGTCCCAGCTAGGGGACACAGATACGCAGTATTTT
NA,TRBV6-5,NA,TRBJ2-1,CASSYGTRYNEQFF,TGTGCCAGCAGTTACGGGACTCGATACAATGAGCAGTTCTTC
NA,TRBV5-1,NA,TRBJ1-2,CASSPDRVPGYTF,TGCGCCAGCAGCCCTGACAGAGTGCCTGGCTACACCTTC
TRBD2,TRBV3-1,NA,TRBJ2-1,CASSSSSGSFGSYNEQFF,TGTGCCAGCAGCAGCTCTAGCGGGAGTTTTGGCTCCTACAATGAGCAGTTCTTC
NA,TRBV11-2,few,TRBJ2-3,CASSLVASFTLDTQYF,TGTGCCAGCAGCTTAGTTGCCAGCTTTACTCTAGATACGCAGTATTTT
NA,TRBV4-1,NA,TRBJ2-6,CASSQDRISSGANVLTF,TGCGCCAGCAGCCAAGACAGGATTTCCTCTGGGGCCAACGTCCTGACTTTC
TRBD2,TRBV4-1,few,TRBJ2-1,CASSQASGRAKMSKDEQFF,TGCGCCAGCAGCCAGGCTAGCGGGAGGGCCAAAATGTCAAAGGATGAGCAGTTCTTC
TRBD2,TRBV11-1,few,TRBJ2-2,CASSFMRLAGVGWTGELFF,TGTGCCAGCAGCTTTATGCGACTAGCGGGAGTTGGTTGGACCGGGGAGCTGTTTTTT